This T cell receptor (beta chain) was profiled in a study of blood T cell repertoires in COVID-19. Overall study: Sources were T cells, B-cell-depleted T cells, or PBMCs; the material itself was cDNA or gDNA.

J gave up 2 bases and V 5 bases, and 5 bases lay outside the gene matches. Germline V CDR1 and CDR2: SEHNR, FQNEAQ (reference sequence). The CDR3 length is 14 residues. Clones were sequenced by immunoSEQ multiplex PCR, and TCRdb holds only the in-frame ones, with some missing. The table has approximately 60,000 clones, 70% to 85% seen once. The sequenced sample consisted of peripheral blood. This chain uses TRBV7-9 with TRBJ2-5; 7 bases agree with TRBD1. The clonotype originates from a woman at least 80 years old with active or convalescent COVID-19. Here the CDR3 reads CASSPRDSQETQYF. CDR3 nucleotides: TGTGCCAGCAGCCCCCGGGACAGTCAAGAGACCCAGTACTTC.